Following are 12 T cell receptor beta chains from one sample sequenced in a study of metastatic and nonmetastatic thyroid tumors. The entire patient cohort was treatment-naive prior to thyroid surgery. With MiXCR, TCRdb called clones anew from the PCR reads. The sample holds 20,000 to 30,000 clones, 15% to 20% seen once. The sample taken for sequencing was blood. These receptors were obtained from a male donor with papillary thyroid cancer or a benign thyroid nodule (not recorded which). Some clones in this sample may be carry-over from other donors' samples.

This clone occurred many times. With a much larger clone just one base away, this may be a read error. The chain carries TRBV13 and TRBJ1-3; D gene ambiguous. Germline CDR1 PRHDT, CDR2 FYEKMQ (reference sequence). This CDR3 has 14 residues. This CDR3 is CASSPESSGNTVYF. For the CDR3, the DNA is TGTGCCAGCAGCCCCGAGAGCTCTGGAAACACCGTATATTTT.

This clone was counted ten times or more. This chain joins TRBV5-8 and TRBJ2-1, with 13 bases aligning to TRBD2. CDR1 and CDR2 from the germline V gene are SGHTS and YDEGEE. The CDR3 is 18 amino acids. Germline trimming cut 4 bases from V and 0 bases from J; bases unmatched to any gene: 7. The CDR3 bases are TGTGCCAGCAGCGGTACTAGCGGGAGGGAAAGCTCCTACAATGAGCAGTTCTTC. Its translation: CASSGTSGRESSYNEQFF.

There are many counts of this clone. The V and J genes are TRBV7-4 and TRBJ2-1, with 9 nucleotides matching TRBD2. The V and J ends lost 9 bases and 4 bases, in that order; junction bases with no gene match: 22. Germline V CDR1 and CDR2: SGHVT, SQSDAQ. This CDR3 comprises 19 residues. The CDR3 reads CASHLCPGLAWSEYNEQFF. For the CDR3, the DNA is TGTGCCAGTCACTTATGTCCAGGACTAGCGTGGTCAGAGTACAATGAGCAGTTCTTC.

The chain recombines TRBV5-1 with TRBJ2-3, with unresolved D. V lost 0 bases to trimming and J lost 2 bases, with 4 bases between them. Looked up from germline, CDR1 is SGHRS and CDR2 is YFSETQ. The CDR3 extends over 13 amino acids. CDR3 bases: TGCGCCAGCAGCTTGGGGTCCACAGATACGCAGTATTTT. Its protein is CASSLGSTDTQYF.

This clone was seen repeatedly, ten times or more. The V and J genes are TRBV29-1 and TRBJ2-5; D perhaps matches TRBD1 (5 bases). Germline CDR1 SQVTM, CDR2 ANQGSEA. Between the trimmed V and J ends, which lost 7 bases and 2 bases, there was a span of 11 bases. The CDR3 covers 12 residues. The CDR3 loop is CSGVTAQETQYF. In nucleotides, the CDR3 is TGCAGCGGTGTGACAGCTCAAGAGACCCAGTACTTC.

By sample fraction, this clone is medium-sized (0.01 to 0.1%). The chain is built from TRBV24-1 and TRBJ2-1, with 13 nucleotides matching TRBD2. V trimming: 9 bases; J trimming: 9 bases; junction bases outside the gene matches: 4. Per the germline V gene, CDR1 is KGHDR and CDR2 is SFDVKD. The CDR3 is 13 residues long. The CDR3 DNA follows: TGTGCCACCCGGACTAGCGGGAGAAGTGAGCAGTTCTTC. Translated: CATRTSGRSEQFF.

CDR3 amino acids: CASSKAGNLNTEAFF. As DNA, the CDR3 is TGCGCCAGCTCGAAGGCGGGGAACTTGAACACTGAAGCTTTCTTT. V gene TRBV5-1 combines with J gene TRBJ1-1; no clear D gene. CDR1 and CDR2 (germline): SGHRS, YFSETQ. Trimming took 7 bases from V and 0 from J, leaving 16 bases between them. The CDR3 is made up of 15 amino acids.

This clone showed up many times. This chain connects TRBV7-9 to TRBJ1-1; D is possibly TRBD1 (6 bases). Germline CDR1 reads SEHNR; CDR2 reads FQNEAQ (reference sequence). The V end lost 5 bases, the J end lost 1 base, and 29 bases lay between the germline ends. The CDR3 totals 20 residues. Written as DNA, the CDR3 is TGTGCCAGCAGCCCTATAAGATCCTCGGACAGCCGTCTCGAGAACACTGAAGCTTTCTTT. Amino acids: CASSPIRSSDSRLENTEAFF.

This clone has more than one count but fewer than ten. The chain recombines TRBV6-4 with TRBJ2-3, with 8 bases lining up with TRBD1. This CDR3 region has 13 residues. Trimming took 8 bases from V and 3 from J; bases not matched to a gene: 4. CDR1 MRHNA and CDR2 SNTAGT come from the germline V gene. The CDR3 region has the DNA TGTGCCAGCGCCCGACAGGGGACAGATACGCAGTATTTT. Encoded protein: CASARQGTDTQYF.

This clone was seen many times. The chain uses TRBV18 and TRBJ2-7; 9 bases agree with TRBD1. With 2 bases clipped from V and 5 bases from J, the junction kept 1 base outside the gene matches. Germline V lookup: CDR1 KGHSH, CDR2 LQKENI. The CDR3 has 13 amino acids. The CDR3 DNA follows: TGTGCCAGCTCACCAGGGACAGGGAACGAGCAGTACTTC. This sequence encodes CASSPGTGNEQYF.

This clone was counted between two and nine times. The CDR3 bases are TGTGCCAGCAGTTCGGACAGATTCTACGAGCAGTACTTC. The encoded protein is CASSSDRFYEQYF. The chain couples TRBV27 to TRBJ2-7; perhaps TRBD1 as D (6 bases). CDR1 is MNHEY and CDR2 is SMNVEV in the germline V gene (reference sequence). The CDR3 totals 13 residues. V lost 4 bases and J 3 bases, leaving 10 bases between the germline ends.

This clone was observed once. The genes are TRBV6-1 and TRBJ2-7; D ambiguous. Germline V gives CDR1 MNHNS, CDR2 SASEGT. Trimming left V 2 bases short and J 10 bases short, with 9 bases between. CDR3 length: 11 residues. This CDR3 reads CASSEYHHQYV. The CDR3 region has the DNA TGTGCCAGCAGTGAATATCACCATCAGTACGTC.